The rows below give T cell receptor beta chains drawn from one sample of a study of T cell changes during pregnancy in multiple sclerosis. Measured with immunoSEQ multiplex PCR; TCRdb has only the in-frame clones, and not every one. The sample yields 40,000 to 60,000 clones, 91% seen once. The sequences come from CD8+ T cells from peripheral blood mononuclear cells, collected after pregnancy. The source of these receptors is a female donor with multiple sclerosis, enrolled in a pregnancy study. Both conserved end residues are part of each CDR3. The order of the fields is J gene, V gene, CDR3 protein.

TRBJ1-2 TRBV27 CASSSIHETFGTGDGYTF
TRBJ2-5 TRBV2 CASSRTSGVKETQYF
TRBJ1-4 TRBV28 CASSRNEKLFF
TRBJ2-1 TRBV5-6 CASSFDRRAYNEQFF
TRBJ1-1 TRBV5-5 CASSGEGGEAFF
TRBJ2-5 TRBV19 CASRGDAVQETQYF
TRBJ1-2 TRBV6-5 CASISLEQGYYGYTF
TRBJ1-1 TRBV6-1 CASSGGDLEAFF
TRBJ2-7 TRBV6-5 CASSYSEGDEQYF
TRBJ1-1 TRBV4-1 CASSQPNRGPNTEAFF
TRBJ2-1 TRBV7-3 CASSPLAGGLNEQFF
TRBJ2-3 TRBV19 CASSIDGLAGESTDTQYF
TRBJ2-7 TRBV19 CASTQGASSYEQYF
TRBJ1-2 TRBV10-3 CAISEDLQGSVFGYTF
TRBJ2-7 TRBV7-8 CASSLARDFSYEQYF
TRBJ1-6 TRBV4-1 CASSQAGQGSGSSYNSPLHF
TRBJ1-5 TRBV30 CAWGDSRAQPQHF
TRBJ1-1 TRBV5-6 CASSPGQLTLEAFF
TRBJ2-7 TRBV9 CASSPSGTGGSEQYF
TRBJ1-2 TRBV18 CASSREGVGVYGYTF
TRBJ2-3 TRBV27 CASSLAGIDTQYF
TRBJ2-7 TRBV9 CASSVGGDEQYF
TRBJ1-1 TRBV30 CAWIKLQGEDTEAFF
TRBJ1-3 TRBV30 CAWSHIQGAFGNTIYF
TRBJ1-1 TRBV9 CASSVEATGGAFF
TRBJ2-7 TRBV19 CASSHSAGGPYEQYF
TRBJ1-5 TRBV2 CASSDRTVPYQPQHF
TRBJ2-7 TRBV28 CASTLTGQEGYEQYF
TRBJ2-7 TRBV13 CASSSPSGGASYEQYF
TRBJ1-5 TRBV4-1 CASSQVGTQPQHF
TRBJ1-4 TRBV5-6 CASSLEGAPNEKLFF
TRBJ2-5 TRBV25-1 CASSSDRQKETQYF
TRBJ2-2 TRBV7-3 CASSSTGTGELFF
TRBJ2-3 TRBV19 CASSIYTASTDTQYF
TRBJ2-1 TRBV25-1 CASTGVAVNNEQFF
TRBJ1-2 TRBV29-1 CSVPDRGRYGYTF
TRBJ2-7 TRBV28 CASSLLQGVDEQYF
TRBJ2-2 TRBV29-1 CSVEQGGGASSGELFF
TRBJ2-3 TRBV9 CASSVGGPTDTQYF
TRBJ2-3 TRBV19 CASSIGGSPDTQYF
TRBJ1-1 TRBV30 CAWSVMAQGGLNTEAFF
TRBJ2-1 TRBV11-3 CASSLASGGAPEQFF